This T cell receptor (beta chain) was documented in a study of cytomegalovirus exposure and HLA in healthy donors. With 4 bases clipped from V and 1 base from J, the junction kept 7 bases outside the gene matches. Germline V gene sequence: CDR1 KGHSY, CDR2 FQNENV. The length of the CDR3 is 16 residues. The PCR employed 60 Vbeta primers together with 13 Jbeta primers. In the original processing: The authors later counted 75 million to 90 million unique TCR beta chains, 9.5 million to 11 million of them shared. Produced via immunoSEQ multiplex PCR; TCRdb's table is partial and in-frame only. For V, J and clone size, that table is used; D and trimming come from the DNA. This table has 110,000 to 150,000 clones, around a tenth appearing once.

The clonotype comes from a male donor in good health and CMV-seronegative. The rearrangement joins TRBV16 to TRBJ2-7; 10 bases map to TRBD1. The sequenced material came from PBMCs. The CDR3 region is CASSPLGTGVSYEQYF. CDR3 nucleotides: TGTGCCAGCAGCCCGCTAGGGACAGGGGTTTCCTACGAGCAGTACTTC. The complete variable domain, with remaining parts taken from reference TRBV16 and TRBJ2-7, reads GEEVAQTPKHLVRGEGQKAKLYCAPIKGHSYVFWYQQVLKNEFKFLISFQNENVFDETGMPKERFSAKCLPNSPCSLEIQATKLEDSAVYFCASSPLGTGVSYEQYFGPGTRLTVT.